The 23 T cell receptor beta chains below come from one sample, sequenced in a study of cytomegalovirus exposure and HLA in healthy donors. Primers for the PCR totalled 60 Vbeta and 13 Jbeta. Some clones are missing from TCRdb's copy, which holds only in-frame ones; the method was immunoSEQ multiplex PCR. The sample carries fewer than 150,000 clones, about four fifths recorded once. The sequenced sample was PBMCs. Source of these receptors: a man in his forties in good health and CMV-seropositive.

V usage is TRBV4-1 and J usage is TRBJ2-7; TRBD2 matches 11 bases. CDR1 is MGHRA, CDR2 YSYEKL, per germline. The CDR3 extends over 15 amino acids. V dropped 3 bases and J dropped 2; count of bases not matched to a gene: 3. CDR3 DNA: TGCGCCAGCAGCCATCGACTAGCGGGGACCTACGAGCAGTACTTC. Translation: CASSHRLAGTYEQYF.

The gene calls are TRBV30 and TRBJ1-1; possibly TRBD1 for D (5 bases). Per germline, CDR1 GTSNPN and CDR2 SVGIG (reference sequence). The CDR3 runs to 12 residues. Between the trimmed V and J ends, which lost 4 bases and 3 bases, there was a span of 9 bases. CDR3 in amino acids: CAWISGDTEAFF. The CDR3 DNA follows: TGTGCCTGGATTTCGGGGGACACTGAAGCTTTCTTT.

The rearrangement links TRBV30 to TRBJ1-1; D is perhaps TRBD1 (6 bases). The V gene lost 5 bases and the J gene lost 0 bases, with 13 bases spanning the gap. CDR1 is GTSNPN, CDR2 SVGIG, per germline (reference sequence). This CDR3 is built from 14 residues. The CDR3 bases are TGTGCCTGGGTAGGACAGAATATGAACACTGAAGCTTTCTTT. Its translation: CAWVGQNMNTEAFF.

The genes are TRBV27 and TRBJ2-3, with 7 bases identical to TRBD1. CDR1 and CDR2 from the germline V gene are MNHEY and SMNVEV (reference sequence). The J segment lost 10 bases and the V segment lost 5 bases, leaving 21 bases of the junction unmatched. The CDR3 has 17 residues. The CDR3 nucleotides read TGTGCCAGCAGTCCATCGAGGGGACAGCTTAACCTAAAGGCGCAGTATTTT. It yields the protein CASSPSRGQLNLKAQYF.

The chain joins TRBV13 to TRBJ2-2; the D is unclear. The germline gives CDR1 PRHDT, CDR2 FYEKMQ (reference sequence). Trimming removed 2 bases from V and 3 bases from J, with 13 bases in between. This CDR3 comprises 16 residues. CDR3 amino acids: CASSLKGSRDTGELFF. The CDR3 DNA reads as TGTGCCAGCAGCTTAAAAGGCAGTCGGGACACCGGGGAGCTGTTTTTT.

The chain has TRBV18 and TRBJ1-2; 9 nucleotides align to TRBD1. V lost 4 bases, J lost 5 bases, and 11 bases stayed unmatched. The CDR3 has 16 residues. Germline lookup yields CDR1 KGHSH and CDR2 LQKENI. The CDR3 reads CASSLSRGQGRYGYTF. In DNA, the CDR3 is TGTGCCAGCTCACTGTCACGGGGACAGGGAAGATATGGCTACACCTTC.

V is TRBV11-2 and J is TRBJ2-2; D remains unclear. Germline-derived CDR1 and CDR2 are SGHAT and FQNNGV. Trimming stripped 5 bases from V and 2 bases from J, with 15 bases between. The CDR3 contains 16 residues. CDR3: CASSRSEPINTGELFF. The CDR3 region has the DNA TGTGCCAGCAGCAGATCAGAACCAATTAACACCGGGGAGCTGTTTTTT. The complete variable domain, with remaining parts taken from reference TRBV11-2 and TRBJ2-2, reads EAGVAQSPRYKIIEKRQSVAFWCNPISGHATLYWYQQILGQGPKLLIQFQNNGVVDDSQLPKDRFSAERLKGVDSTLKIQPAKLEDSAVYLCASSRSEPINTGELFFGEGSRLTVL.

This clone was detected a few times. The chain's CDR3 is CASKSGSNTGELFF. The CDR3 DNA reads as TGTGCCAGCAAGTCAGGTTCCAACACCGGGGAGCTGTTTTTT. V and J are TRBV6-5 and TRBJ2-2; D unresolved. Germline assignment: CDR1 MNHEY and CDR2 SVGAGI. Trimming removed 7 bases from V and 2 bases from J, with 11 bases in between. The CDR3 loop spans 14 amino acids.

Worth noting for this clone: This same CDR3 is encoded by further DNA sequences in the sample. The V gene is TRBV29-1, the J gene TRBJ1-1, with 9 bases identical to TRBD1. With V trimmed by 7 bases and J by 5 bases, 2 bases remained unmatched. Germline-derived CDR1 and CDR2 are SQVTM and ANQGSEA. The CDR3 has 11 amino acids. CDR3 nucleotides: TGCAGCGCCGGACAGGGGACTGAAGCTTTCTTT. Amino acids: CSAGQGTEAFF.

The CDR3 sequence is CASSDRGTNNEQFF. The CDR3 nucleotides are TGTGCCAGCAGTGACAGGGGTACCAACAATGAGCAGTTCTTC. The genes are TRBV6-1 and TRBJ2-1; D may be TRBD1 (6 bases). This CDR3 is built from 14 residues. V was trimmed by 3 bases and J by 5 bases, leaving 11 bases between them. In germline, CDR1 is MNHNS, CDR2 SASEGT.

The V and J genes are TRBV6-5 and TRBJ1-2, with TRBD1 matching over 7 bases. The V gene's germline CDR1 is MNHEY and CDR2 SVGAGI. The CDR3 loop spans 15 amino acids. With 7 bases clipped from V and 5 bases from J, the junction kept 13 bases outside the gene matches. Written as DNA, the CDR3 is TGTGCCAGCACCCTGACAGGGAGTCGGTTTTATGGCTACACCTTC. This translates into CASTLTGSRFYGYTF.

This chain uses TRBV19 with TRBJ2-7, with a tentative D call TRBD1 (6 bases). V dropped 3 bases and J dropped 2 bases, with 17 bases sitting between them. The CDR3 loop spans 16 amino acids. The germline V gene encodes CDR1 LNHDA and CDR2 SQIVND (reference sequence). CDR3 sequence (DNA): TGTGCCAGTAGTATCAGAGAGACAGGAAAAACCTACGAGCAGTACTTC. Translated, it gives CASSIRETGKTYEQYF.

This clone has just one count. J is TRBJ2-7 and V is TRBV6-5, with D perhaps matching TRBD2 (5 bases). Trimming cost V 2 bases and J 3 bases, with 8 bases left between them. The CDR3 is made up of 13 amino acids. CDR1 is MNHEY and CDR2 is SVGAGI in the germline V gene. CDR3 amino acids: CASSYLAGYEQYF. The CDR3 DNA reads TGTGCCAGCAGTTACCTGGCGGGCTACGAGCAGTACTTC.

The rearrangement links TRBV5-1 to TRBJ1-1; D is perhaps TRBD1 (5 bases). Germline V gene data show CDR1 as SGHRS and CDR2 as YFSETQ. This CDR3 comprises 14 residues. V was shortened by 0 bases and J by 6 bases, with 12 bases between the two germline ends. This chain's CDR3 is CASSLAPGEAEAFF. DNA for the CDR3: TGCGCCAGCAGCTTGGCTCCGGGGGAGGCTGAAGCTTTCTTT.

The V call is TRBV12-5, the J call TRBJ2-1, with 12 bases lining up with TRBD2. Germline V gene sequence: CDR1 LGHNT, CDR2 FRNRAP. The CDR3 runs to 15 residues. J was trimmed by 7 bases and V by 6 bases; bases with no gene match: 7. Written as DNA, the CDR3 is TGTGCTAGTGGCACCGGGACTAGCGGGCTGAATGAGCAGTTCTTC. It is translated as CASGTGTSGLNEQFF.

The gene calls are TRBV28 and TRBJ1-1; D call uncertain. The length of the CDR3 is 11 residues. The germline gives CDR1 MDHEN, CDR2 SYDVKM. The V and J ends lost 8 bases and 0 bases respectively, with 4 bases between them. CDR3: CASAVNTEAFF. CDR3 coding DNA: TGTGCCAGCGCGGTGAACACTGAAGCTTTCTTT.

V gene TRBV27 combines with J gene TRBJ1-2; weak D call: TRBD1 (6 bases). The germline V gene encodes CDR1 MNHEY and CDR2 SMNVEV (reference sequence). V dropped 0 bases and J dropped 6 bases, with 11 bases sitting between them. This CDR3 is built from 14 residues. The CDR3 reads CASSLSVPGDGYTF. The DNA for the CDR3 is TGTGCCAGCAGTTTATCGGTCCCAGGGGATGGCTACACCTTC.

V and J are TRBV7-3 and TRBJ2-3; 11 nucleotides match TRBD2. The junction had 4 bases not matched to a gene; V was cut back by 3 bases and J by 5 bases. The length of the CDR3 is 15 residues. CDR1 and CDR2 from the germline V gene are SGHTA and FQGTGA. This chain's CDR3 is CASSLTSGVGDTQYF. CDR3 DNA sequence: TGTGCCAGCAGCTTGACTAGCGGGGTGGGAGATACGCAGTATTTT.

This chain uses TRBV6-5 with TRBJ2-1, with 8 bases that match TRBD2. With V trimmed by 2 bases and J by 7 bases, 1 base remained unmatched. The germline gives CDR1 MNHEY, CDR2 SVGAGI. The CDR3 totals 13 residues. The CDR3 region is CASSYGGGNEQFF. CDR3 nucleotide sequence: TGTGCCAGCAGTTACGGCGGGGGGAATGAGCAGTTCTTC.

The CDR3 loop reads CASSLFQGSTEAFF. CDR3 bases: TGTGCCAGCAGTTTATTCCAGGGGTCCACTGAAGCTTTCTTT. J is TRBJ1-1 and V is TRBV27, with D possibly matching TRBD1 (6 bases). V was clipped by 1 base and J by 4 bases, with 10 bases between them. CDR1 is MNHEY, CDR2 SMNVEV, per germline (reference sequence). The CDR3 contains 14 residues.

Here the CDR3 reads CASSYLTGETQYF. The DNA of the CDR3 is TGCGCCAGCAGCTATTTGACTGGTGAGACCCAGTACTTC. The V and J genes are TRBV5-1 and TRBJ2-5, with D unresolved. The CDR3 consists of 13 residues. Trimming left V 3 bases short and J 5 bases short, with 11 bases between. Germline CDR1 is SGHRS and CDR2 is YFSETQ. The variable domain in full, completed from reference TRBV5-1 and TRBJ2-5, reads KAGVTQTPRYLIKTRGQQVTLSCSPISGHRSVSWYQQTPGQGLQFLFEYFSETQRNKGNFPGRFSGRQFSNSRSEMNVSTLELGDSALYLCASSYLTGETQYFGPGTRLLVL.

The chain combines TRBV10-3 with TRBJ1-2; D gene ambiguous. Germline values: CDR1 ENHRY, CDR2 SYGVKD. The CDR3 loop spans 13 amino acids. The V end was cut by 2 bases, the J end by 3 bases, with 7 bases between. Here the CDR3 DNA reads TGTGCCATCAGTGAGGGAGTTGACTATGGCTACACCTTC. This translates into CAISEGVDYGYTF.

In nucleotides, the CDR3 is TGCAGCGTTGAAGATAGAGGTAGCGGGGGGGGAATCAAAAACATTCAGTACTTC. This gives the protein CSVEDRGSGGGIKNIQYF. The chain uses TRBV29-1 and TRBJ2-4; 11 nucleotides align to TRBD2. CDR3 size: 18 residues. From germline, CDR1 is SQVTM and CDR2 ANQGSEA. Germline trimming cut 0 bases from V and 3 bases from J; bases unmatched to any gene: 10.